This TCR beta chain was captured by sequencing in a study of CD8+CD57+ T cells in acquired aplastic anemia. It was genomic DNA that served as the template for profiling TCR beta VDJ and CDR3. TCRdb reprocessed the reads with MiXCR, giving one entry per CDR3 protein. Of around 200,000 distinct CDR3 sequences in the sample, 45% to 60% were seen once. The patients chosen for sequencing had shown expansion of CD8+CD57+ cells (detected by flow cytometry). The cohort consisted entirely of patients having severe acquired aplastic anemia. The germline V and J ends were trimmed by 8 bases and 4 bases, with 7 bases remaining between them. The CDR3 consists of 11 residues. Germline CDR1 SNHLY, CDR2 FYNNEI.

The chain joins TRBV2 to TRBJ2-3; unclear D gene. Specimen: sorted CD4+, CD8+, or CD8+CD57+ T cells (not recorded which) from PBMCs. This sequence originates from a human donor with aplastic anemia. CDR3 sequence reads: CASSIPDTQYF. The CDR3 coding sequence is TGTGCCAGCTCTATACCAGATACGCAGTATTTT.